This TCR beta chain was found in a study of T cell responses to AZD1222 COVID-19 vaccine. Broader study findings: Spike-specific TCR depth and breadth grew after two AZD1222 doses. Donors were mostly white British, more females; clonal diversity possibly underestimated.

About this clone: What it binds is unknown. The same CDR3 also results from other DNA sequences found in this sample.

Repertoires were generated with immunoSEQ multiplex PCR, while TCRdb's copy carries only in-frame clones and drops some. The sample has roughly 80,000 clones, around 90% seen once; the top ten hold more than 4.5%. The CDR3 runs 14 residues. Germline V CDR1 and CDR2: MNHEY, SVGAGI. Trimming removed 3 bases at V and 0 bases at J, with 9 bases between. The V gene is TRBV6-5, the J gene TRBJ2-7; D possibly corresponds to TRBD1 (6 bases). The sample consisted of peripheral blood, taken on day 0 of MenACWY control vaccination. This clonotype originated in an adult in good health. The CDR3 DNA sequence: TGTGCCAGCAGTTATTGGGGGCGCTCCTACGAGCAGTACTTC. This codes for CASSYWGRSYEQYF.